This T cell receptor (beta chain) is from a study of control samples from healthy donors and cancer patients. The ends were cut back, 7 bases at V and 0 bases at J, with 13 bases in the middle. From germline, CDR1 is MNHNS and CDR2 SASEGT. CDR3 length: 14 amino acids. Method: immunoSEQ multiplex PCR; TCRdb's copy keeps in-frame clones and lacks some. The table lists about 150,000 clones, around 90% of them singletons, with less than 2% in the top ten. The V gene is TRBV6-1, the J gene TRBJ2-7; weak D call: TRBD2 (6 bases). This receptor was taken from a man between 18 and 29 years old in good health. The sequenced sample consisted of blood. CDR3 sequence reads: CASKGGGSSYEQYF. CDR3 DNA: TGTGCCAGCAAGGGAGGCGGGTCCTCCTACGAGCAGTACTTC.